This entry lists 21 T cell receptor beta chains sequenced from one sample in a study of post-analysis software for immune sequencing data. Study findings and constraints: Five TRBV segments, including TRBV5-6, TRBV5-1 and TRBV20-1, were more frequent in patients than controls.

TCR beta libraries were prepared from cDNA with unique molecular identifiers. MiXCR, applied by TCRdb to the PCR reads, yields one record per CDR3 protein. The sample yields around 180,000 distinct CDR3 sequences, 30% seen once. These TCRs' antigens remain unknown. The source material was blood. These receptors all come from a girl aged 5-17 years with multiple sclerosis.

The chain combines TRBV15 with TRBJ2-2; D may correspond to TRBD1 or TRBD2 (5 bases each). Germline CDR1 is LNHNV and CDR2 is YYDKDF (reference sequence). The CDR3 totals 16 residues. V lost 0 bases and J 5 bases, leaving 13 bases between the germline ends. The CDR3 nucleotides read TGTGCCACCAGCAGAGAAGGGGCAGGAGGTACCGGGGAGCTGTTTTTT. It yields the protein CATSREGAGGTGELFF. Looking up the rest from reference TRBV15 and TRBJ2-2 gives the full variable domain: DAMVIQNPRYQVTQFGKPVTLSCSQTLNHNVMYWYQQKSSQAPKLLFHYYDKDFNNEADTPDNFQSRRPNTSFCFLDIRSPGLGDTAMYLCATSREGAGGTGELFFGEGSRLTVL.

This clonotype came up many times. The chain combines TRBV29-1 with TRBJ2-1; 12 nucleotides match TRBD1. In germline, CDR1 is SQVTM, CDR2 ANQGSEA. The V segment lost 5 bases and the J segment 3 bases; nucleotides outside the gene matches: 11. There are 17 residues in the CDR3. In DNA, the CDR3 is TGCAGCGTTCCTATAGACGGGACAGGGGGCTTCTACAATGAGCAGTTCTTC. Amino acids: CSVPIDGTGGFYNEQFF.

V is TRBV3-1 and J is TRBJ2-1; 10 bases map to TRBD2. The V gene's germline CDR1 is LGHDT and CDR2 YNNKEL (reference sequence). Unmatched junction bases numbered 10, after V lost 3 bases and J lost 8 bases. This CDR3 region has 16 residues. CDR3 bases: TGTGCCAGCAGCCAGGCCCTAGCGGGAGATTTAGATGAGCAGTTCTTC. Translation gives CASSQALAGDLDEQFF.

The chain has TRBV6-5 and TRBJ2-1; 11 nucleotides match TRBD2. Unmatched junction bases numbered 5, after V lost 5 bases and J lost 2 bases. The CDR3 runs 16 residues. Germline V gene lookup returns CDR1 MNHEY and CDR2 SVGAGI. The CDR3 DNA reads TGTGCCAGCAGTACGACTAGCGGGAACCCCTACAATGAGCAGTTCTTC. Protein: CASSTTSGNPYNEQFF.

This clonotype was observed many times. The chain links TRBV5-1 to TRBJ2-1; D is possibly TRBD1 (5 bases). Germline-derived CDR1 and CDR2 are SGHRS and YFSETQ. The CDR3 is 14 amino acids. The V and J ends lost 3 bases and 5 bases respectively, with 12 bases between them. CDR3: CASSSLRQHNEQFF. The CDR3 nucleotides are TGCGCCAGCAGCTCCCTTAGACAGCACAATGAGCAGTTCTTC.

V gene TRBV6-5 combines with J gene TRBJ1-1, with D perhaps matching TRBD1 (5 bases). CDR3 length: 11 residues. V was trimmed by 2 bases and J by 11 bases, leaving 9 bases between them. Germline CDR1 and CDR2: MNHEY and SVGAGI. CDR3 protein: CASSYGARAFF. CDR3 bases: TGTGCCAGCAGTTACGGGGCCAGGGCTTTCTTT.

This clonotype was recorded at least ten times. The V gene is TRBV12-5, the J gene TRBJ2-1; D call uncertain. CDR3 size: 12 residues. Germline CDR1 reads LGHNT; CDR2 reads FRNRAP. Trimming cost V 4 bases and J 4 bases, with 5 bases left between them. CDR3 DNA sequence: TGTGCTAGTGGTTGTTTGTACAATGAGCAGTTCTTC. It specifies CASGCLYNEQFF.

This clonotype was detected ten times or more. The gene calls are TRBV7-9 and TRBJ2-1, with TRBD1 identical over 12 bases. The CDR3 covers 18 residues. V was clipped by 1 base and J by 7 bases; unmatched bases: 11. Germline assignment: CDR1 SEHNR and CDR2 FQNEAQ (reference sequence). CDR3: CASSLVDPRDRGRNEQFF. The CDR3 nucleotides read TGTGCCAGCAGCTTAGTCGACCCCCGGGACAGGGGGCGGAATGAGCAGTTCTTC.

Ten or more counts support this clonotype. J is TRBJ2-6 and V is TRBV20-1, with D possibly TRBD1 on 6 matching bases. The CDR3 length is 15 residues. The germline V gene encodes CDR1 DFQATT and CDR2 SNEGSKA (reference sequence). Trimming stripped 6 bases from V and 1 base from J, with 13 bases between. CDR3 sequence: CSASPQGSGANVLTF. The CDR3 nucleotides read TGCAGTGCAAGCCCACAGGGTTCTGGGGCCAACGTCCTGACTTTC.

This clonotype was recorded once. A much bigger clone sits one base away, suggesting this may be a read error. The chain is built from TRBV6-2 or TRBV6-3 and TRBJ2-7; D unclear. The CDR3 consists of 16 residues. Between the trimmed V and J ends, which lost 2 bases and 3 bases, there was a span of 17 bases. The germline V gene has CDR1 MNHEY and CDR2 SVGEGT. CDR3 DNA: TGTGCCAGCAGTTACGAGCAATCAGTGCCGGTCTACGAGCAGTACTTC. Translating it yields CASSYEQSVPVYEQYF.

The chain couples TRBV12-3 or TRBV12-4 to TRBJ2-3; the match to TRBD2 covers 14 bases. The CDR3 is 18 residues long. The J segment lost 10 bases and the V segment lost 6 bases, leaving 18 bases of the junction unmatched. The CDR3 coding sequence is TGTGCCAGCAGCCGCTCCCCCGGGACTAGCGGGAGATCCGATGCGCAGTATTTT. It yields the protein CASSRSPGTSGRSDAQYF.

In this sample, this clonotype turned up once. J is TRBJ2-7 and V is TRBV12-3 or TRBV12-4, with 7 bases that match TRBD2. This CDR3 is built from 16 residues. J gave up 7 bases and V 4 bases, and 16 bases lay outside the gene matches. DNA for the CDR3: TGTGCCAGCAGTTCCCGGACTAGTGGGGGGATAAATGAGCAGTACTTC. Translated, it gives CASSSRTSGGINEQYF.

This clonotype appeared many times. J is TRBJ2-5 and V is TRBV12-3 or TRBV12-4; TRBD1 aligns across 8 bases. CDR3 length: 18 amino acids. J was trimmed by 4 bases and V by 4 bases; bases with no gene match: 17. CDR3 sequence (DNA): TGTGCCAGCAGTTCTCGGTGGGAGACGACAGGGGTTTTAGAGACCCAGTACTTC. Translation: CASSSRWETTGVLETQYF.

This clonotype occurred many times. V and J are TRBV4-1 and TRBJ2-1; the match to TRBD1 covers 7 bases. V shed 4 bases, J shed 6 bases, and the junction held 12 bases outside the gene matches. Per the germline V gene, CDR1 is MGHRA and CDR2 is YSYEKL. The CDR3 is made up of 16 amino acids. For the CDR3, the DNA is TGCGCCAGCAGCCCATGGACAGGCCGAGGTCCCAATGAGCAGTTCTTC. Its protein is CASSPWTGRGPNEQFF.

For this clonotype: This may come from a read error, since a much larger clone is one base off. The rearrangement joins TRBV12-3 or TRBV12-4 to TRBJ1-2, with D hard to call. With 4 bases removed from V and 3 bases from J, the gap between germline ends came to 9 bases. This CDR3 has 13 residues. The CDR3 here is CASSYGSHYGYTF. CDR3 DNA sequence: TGTGCCAGCAGTTATGGGAGCCACTATGGCTACACCTTC.

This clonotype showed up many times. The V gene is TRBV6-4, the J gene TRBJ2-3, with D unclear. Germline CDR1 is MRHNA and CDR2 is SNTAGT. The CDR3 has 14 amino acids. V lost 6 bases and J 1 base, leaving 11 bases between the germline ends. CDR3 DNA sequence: TGTGCCAGCAGGAGCACACTCCGCACAGATACGCAGTATTTT. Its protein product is CASRSTLRTDTQYF.

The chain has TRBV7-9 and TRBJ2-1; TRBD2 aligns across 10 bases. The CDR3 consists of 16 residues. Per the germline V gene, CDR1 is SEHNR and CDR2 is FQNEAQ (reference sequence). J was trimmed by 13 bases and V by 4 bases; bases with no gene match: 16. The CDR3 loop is CASSSSLAGVEETQFF. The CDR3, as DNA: TGTGCCAGCAGCTCCTCTCTAGCGGGAGTCGAAGAGACCCAGTTCTTC.

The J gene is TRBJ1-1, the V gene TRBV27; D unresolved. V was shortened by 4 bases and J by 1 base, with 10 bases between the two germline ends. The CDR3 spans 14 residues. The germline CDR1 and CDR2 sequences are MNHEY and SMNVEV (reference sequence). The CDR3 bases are TGTGCCAGCAGTTCATCCGGAGAGAACACTGAAGCTTTCTTT. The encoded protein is CASSSSGENTEAFF.

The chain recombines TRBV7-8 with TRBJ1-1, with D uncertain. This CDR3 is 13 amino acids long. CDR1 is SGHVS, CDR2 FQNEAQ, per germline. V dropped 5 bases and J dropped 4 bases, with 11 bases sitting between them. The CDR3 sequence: CASSTRTGTEAFF. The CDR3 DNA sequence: TGTGCCAGCAGCACACGGACGGGCACTGAAGCTTTCTTT.

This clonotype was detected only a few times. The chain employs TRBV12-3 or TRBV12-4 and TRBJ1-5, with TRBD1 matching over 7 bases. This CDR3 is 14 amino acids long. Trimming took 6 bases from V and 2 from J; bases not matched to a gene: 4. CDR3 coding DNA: TGTGCCAGCAGATTTGGACAGGGCAATCAGCCCCAGCATTTT. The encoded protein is CASRFGQGNQPQHF.

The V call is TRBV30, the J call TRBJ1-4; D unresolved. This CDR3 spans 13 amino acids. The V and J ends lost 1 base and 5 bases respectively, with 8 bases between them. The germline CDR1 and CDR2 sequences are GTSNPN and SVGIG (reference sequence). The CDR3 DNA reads TGTGCCTGGAGTGGAGGGAGCAATGAAAAACTGTTTTTT. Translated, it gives CAWSGGSNEKLFF.